The present T cell receptor beta chain was sequenced within a study of cytomegalovirus exposure and HLA in healthy donors. In the PCR, 60 Vbeta and 13 Jbeta primers were used. This table comes from immunoSEQ multiplex PCR, and its TCRdb copy is limited to in-frame clones, with some not included. The sample includes around 90,000 clones, 79% of them seen just once. The junction had 1 base not matched to a gene; V was cut back by 4 bases and J by 5 bases. The length of the CDR3 is 12 residues. Germline values: CDR1 SGDLS, CDR2 YYNGEE. The clonotype was recovered from a male donor in good health and CMV-seropositive. The chain employs TRBV9 and TRBJ1-1, with 8 bases lining up with TRBD1. The material sequenced was PBMCs. CDR3 nucleotides: TGTGCCAGCAGCCGGACAGGGACTGAAGCTTTCTTT. It translates to CASSRTGTEAFF.